A single sample is the source of the 9 T cell receptor beta chains below, sequenced in a study of T cell changes during pregnancy in multiple sclerosis. Clones were read by immunoSEQ multiplex PCR, and TCRdb kept only the in-frame ones, dropping some. The sample contains about 57,000 clones, approximately 91% of which appear only once. Source: CD4+ T cells from peripheral blood mononuclear cells, taken in the third trimester of pregnancy. These receptors were taken from a female donor with multiple sclerosis, enrolled in a pregnancy study.

This sequence joins TRBV4-2 and TRBJ1-2; D is unclear. The CDR3 sequence is 14 residues long. The germline V gene has CDR1 LGHNA and CDR2 YNFKEQ. Between the trimmed V and J ends, which lost 1 base and 7 bases, there was a span of 13 bases. The DNA of the CDR3 is TGTGCCAGCAGCCAAGTTGGAGGGTACGGTGGCTACACCTTC. The encoded protein is CASSQVGGYGGYTF.

This chain joins TRBV6-1 and TRBJ2-1, with D possibly being TRBD1 (7 bases). CDR3 size: 12 residues. V lost 5 bases and J 12 bases, leaving 14 bases between the germline ends. Germline loops: CDR1 MNHNS, CDR2 SASEGT. Written as DNA, the CDR3 is TGTGCCAGCAGTCCTACAGGGGACTGGCAGTTCTTC. This codes for CASSPTGDWQFF.

V gene TRBV6-5 combines with J gene TRBJ2-3, with D perhaps TRBD1 (5 bases). The V end was cut by 2 bases, the J end by 4 bases, with 13 bases between. Looked up from germline, CDR1 is MNHEY and CDR2 is SVGAGI. CDR3 length: 15 amino acids. CDR3 bases: TGTGCCAGCAGTTACGAGAGGTCAGGGCCAGATACGCAGTATTTT. Amino acid sequence: CASSYERSGPDTQYF.

In this sample, this clone turned up once. This chain links TRBV12-5 with TRBJ1-4; unclear D gene. This CDR3 region has 13 residues. From germline, CDR1 is LGHNT and CDR2 FRNRAP. The V and J ends lost 3 bases and 4 bases respectively, with 6 bases between them. The CDR3 spells CASGFQVNEKLFF. CDR3 DNA sequence: TGTGCTAGTGGTTTTCAGGTTAATGAAAAACTGTTTTTT.

V usage is TRBV27 and J usage is TRBJ2-3, with TRBD2 matching over 7 bases. After removal of 6 bases from V and 0 bases from J, the junction contained 12 bases not matched to a gene. CDR3 size: 17 residues. The germline CDR1 and CDR2 sequences are MNHEY and SMNVEV (reference sequence). The CDR3 protein is CASSSGLVAGSTDTQYF. The CDR3 DNA sequence: TGTGCCAGCAGCTCGGGTTTGGTAGCGGGCAGCACAGATACGCAGTATTTT.

V usage is TRBV7-2 and J usage is TRBJ2-1; 9 nucleotides agree with TRBD2. Trimming cost V 1 base and J 4 bases; bases outside gene matches: 14. Looked up from germline, CDR1 is SGHTA and CDR2 is FQGNSA. The CDR3 is made up of 19 amino acids. CDR3 sequence (DNA): TGTGCCAGCAGCTTAGGTCCTAGCGGGATCGGGAGTGGGTACAATGAGCAGTTCTTC. Its protein product is CASSLGPSGIGSGYNEQFF.

The chain uses TRBV6-1 and TRBJ2-1, with D hard to call. V lost 7 bases and J lost 5, with 18 bases in between. The CDR3 length is 15 residues. Germline CDR1 reads MNHNS; CDR2 reads SASEGT. The CDR3 sequence is CASTPSSQRNNEQFF. The DNA of the CDR3 is TGTGCCAGCACCCCCAGCTCCCAGAGGAACAATGAGCAGTTCTTC.

This rearrangement joins TRBV11-2 to TRBJ1-3, with TRBD1 as a possible D gene (5 bases). Trimming stripped 1 base from V and 0 bases from J, with 13 bases between. The CDR3 consists of 17 residues. Germline lookup yields CDR1 SGHAT and CDR2 FQNNGV. The DNA of the CDR3 is TGTGCCAGCAGCTTAGTTACCTTGACAGTCTCTGGAAACACCATATATTTT. It yields the protein CASSLVTLTVSGNTIYF.

The CDR3 loop reads CASGRRSLRVVSHYGYTF. For the CDR3, the DNA is TGTGCCAGCGGACGACGGAGCCTCAGGGTGGTCAGTCACTATGGCTACACCTTC. The chain couples TRBV19 to TRBJ1-2; perhaps TRBD1 as D (5 bases). V gave up 9 bases and J gave up 3 bases, with 29 bases separating them. CDR1 is LNHDA and CDR2 is SQIVND in the germline V gene (reference sequence). This CDR3 region has 18 residues.